This T cell receptor beta chain was sequenced during a study of T cells in Graves' hyperthyroidism and ophthalmopathy. Amplification targeted TCR beta CDR3 regions from RNA transcripts. Initially, a first-round RT-PCR of the TCR CDR3 employed the HTBI primer set. TCRdb used MiXCR to reprocess the multiplex PCR reads, holding one entry per CDR3 protein. Here the sample spans 620,000 or so distinct CDR3 sequences, approximately 15% being singletons. This clonotype was counted many times. Germline loops: CDR1 SGHTA, CDR2 FQGTGA. Deletions cut 5 bases from V and 0 bases from J, with 7 bases between. The CDR3 sequence is 13 residues long.

Source material: blood. The genes are TRBV7-3 and TRBJ2-5; no firm D call. The source of this sequence is a woman aged 45-59 years with Graves' ophthalmopathy. This chain's CDR3 is CASSKSYQETQYF. CDR3 bases: TGTGCCAGCAGCAAAAGCTACCAAGAGACCCAGTACTTC.